This T cell receptor (beta chain) was identified in a study of shared clonotypes between healthy human individuals. General study findings and limits: The study found lower generation probabilities in non-shared clonotypes than in those shared by all four donors. Sampling covered nothing but blood. Tissue TCR repertoires likely differ from those found in blood.

Turning to this clone: Antigen specificity is unknown.

V dropped 7 bases and J dropped 6; count of bases not matched to a gene: 9. Per germline, CDR1 SGHRS and CDR2 YFSETQ. This CDR3 is 15 amino acids long. The assay was immunoSEQ multiplex PCR, and TCRdb's table has in-frame clones only and misses some. Counted here are 1,100,000 or so clones, about 84% occurring once; the ten biggest clones make up 0.5% to 0.6%. This clonotype was sampled from a man aged 18 to 35 in good health. Some clones in this sample may be carry-over from other donors' samples. Sequencing used memory CD4+ T cells from PBMCs. This sample's subset: CD45RA-negative fraction. The chain joins TRBV5-1 to TRBJ2-2; the match to TRBD1 covers 10 bases. As DNA, the CDR3 is TGCGCCAGCTCTCTGACAGGGGGCCCTTCCGGGGAGCTGTTTTTT. Translating gives CASSLTGGPSGELFF.